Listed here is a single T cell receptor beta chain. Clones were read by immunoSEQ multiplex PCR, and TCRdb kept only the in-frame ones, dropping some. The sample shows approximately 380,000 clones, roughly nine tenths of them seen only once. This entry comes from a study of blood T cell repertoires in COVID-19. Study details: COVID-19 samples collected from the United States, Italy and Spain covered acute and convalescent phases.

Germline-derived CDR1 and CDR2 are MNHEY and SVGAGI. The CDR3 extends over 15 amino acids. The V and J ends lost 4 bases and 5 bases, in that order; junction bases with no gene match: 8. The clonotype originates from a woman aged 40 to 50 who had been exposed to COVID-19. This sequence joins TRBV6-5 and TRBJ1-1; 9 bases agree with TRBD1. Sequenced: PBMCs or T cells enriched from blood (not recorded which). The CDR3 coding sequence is TGTGCCAGCAGTTCCCCGACAGGGGGGAGGACTGAAGCTTTCTTT. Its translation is CASSSPTGGRTEAFF.